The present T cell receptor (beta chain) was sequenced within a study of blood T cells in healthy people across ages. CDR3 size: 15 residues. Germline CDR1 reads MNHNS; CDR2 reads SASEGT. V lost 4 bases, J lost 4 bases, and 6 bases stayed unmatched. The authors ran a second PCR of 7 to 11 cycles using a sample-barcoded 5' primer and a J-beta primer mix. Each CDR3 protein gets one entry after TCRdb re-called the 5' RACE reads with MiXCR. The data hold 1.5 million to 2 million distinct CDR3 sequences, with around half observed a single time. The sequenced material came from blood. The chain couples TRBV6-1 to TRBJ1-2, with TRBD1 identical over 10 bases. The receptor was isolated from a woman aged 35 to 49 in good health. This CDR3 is CASSGSDRGVYGYTF. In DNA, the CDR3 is TGTGCCAGCAGTGGATCGGACAGGGGGGTCTATGGCTACACCTTC.